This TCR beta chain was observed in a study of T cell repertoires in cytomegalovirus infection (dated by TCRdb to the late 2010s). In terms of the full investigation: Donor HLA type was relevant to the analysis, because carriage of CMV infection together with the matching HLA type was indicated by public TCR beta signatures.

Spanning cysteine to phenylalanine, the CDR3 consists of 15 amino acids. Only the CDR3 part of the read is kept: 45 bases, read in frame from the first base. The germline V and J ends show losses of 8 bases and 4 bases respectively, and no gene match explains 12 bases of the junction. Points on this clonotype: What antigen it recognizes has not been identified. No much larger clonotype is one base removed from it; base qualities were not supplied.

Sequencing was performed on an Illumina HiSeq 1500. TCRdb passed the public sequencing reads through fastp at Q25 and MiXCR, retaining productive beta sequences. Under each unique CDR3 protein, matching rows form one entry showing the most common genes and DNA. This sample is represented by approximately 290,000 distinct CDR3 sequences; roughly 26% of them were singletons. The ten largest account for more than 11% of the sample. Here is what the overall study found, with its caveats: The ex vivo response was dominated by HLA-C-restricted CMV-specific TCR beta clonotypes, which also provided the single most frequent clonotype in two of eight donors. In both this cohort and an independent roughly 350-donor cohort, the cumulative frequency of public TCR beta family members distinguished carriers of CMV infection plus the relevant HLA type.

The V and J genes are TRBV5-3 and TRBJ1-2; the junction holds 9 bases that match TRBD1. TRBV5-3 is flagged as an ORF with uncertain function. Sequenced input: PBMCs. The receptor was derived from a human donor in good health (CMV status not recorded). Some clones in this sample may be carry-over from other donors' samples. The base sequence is TGTGCCAGCAGCGCGTCCCGGGACAGGGCCTATGGCTACACCTTC. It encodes CASSASRDRAYGYTF.